One sample yielded the 31 T cell receptor beta chains listed below, sequenced in a study of T-cell reconstitution after alpha-beta-depleted transplantation in children. A library of TCRbeta sequences, prepared with unique molecular identifiers, was generated. From the PCR reads, TCRdb called clonotypes with MiXCR, one entry per CDR3 protein. The sample lists fewer than 550,000 distinct CDR3 sequences; over 9.5% were seen once. The sequenced sample was PBMCs, mostly from graft donor cells, obtained 180 days after TCRalphabeta/CD19-depleted stem cell transplant. These TCRs come from a female patient aged 2 to 10 who had a stem cell transplant for aplastic anemia, so the T cells may come from the graft donor.

This clonotype was observed a handful of times. The chain couples TRBV29-1 to TRBJ2-2, with D tentatively TRBD1 (5 bases). The V end lost 5 bases, the J end lost 3 bases, and 16 bases lay between the germline ends. CDR1 and CDR2 (germline): SQVTM, ANQGSEA. The CDR3 has 15 residues. CDR3 DNA: TGCAGCGTTATTGTGGGTGCCAGGGACACCGGGGAGCTGTTTTTT. Translating it yields CSVIVGARDTGELFF.

This clonotype was seen a handful of times. The rearrangement joins TRBV28 to TRBJ1-5; D unresolved. The CDR3 totals 16 residues. The V end was cut by 6 bases, the J end by 5 bases, with 20 bases between. Germline CDR1 MDHEN, CDR2 SYDVKM. The CDR3 loop is CASRPVPASPDQPQHF. CDR3 sequence (DNA): TGTGCCAGCAGGCCTGTTCCCGCCTCCCCCGATCAGCCCCAGCATTTT.

CDR3 loop: CASRREAYREKLFF. Here the CDR3 DNA reads TGTGCCAGCCGCCGAGAGGCCTATCGGGAAAAACTGTTTTTT. The V and J genes are TRBV27 and TRBJ1-4; no clear D gene. The CDR3 has 14 amino acids. Trimming removed 8 bases at V and 8 bases at J, with 18 bases between. Germline CDR1 reads MNHEY; CDR2 reads SMNVEV (reference sequence).

V and J are TRBV6-2 or TRBV6-3 and TRBJ2-2, with D uncertain. CDR3 length: 14 residues. V gave up 2 bases and J gave up 2 bases, with 6 bases separating them. Germline-derived CDR1 and CDR2 are MNHEY and SVGEGT. The CDR3 nucleotides read TGTGCCAGCAGTTACGGTCACAACACCGGGGAGCTGTTTTTT. Translation gives CASSYGHNTGELFF.

This clonotype was found many times. J is TRBJ1-1 and V is TRBV29-1; D not certain. The V gene's germline CDR1 is SQVTM and CDR2 ANQGSEA. The CDR3 covers 12 residues. V dropped 6 bases and J dropped 1 base, with 9 bases sitting between them. CDR3 region: CSVQWGNTEAFF. CDR3 nucleotide sequence: TGCAGCGTCCAGTGGGGGAACACTGAAGCTTTCTTT.

V usage is TRBV7-2 and J usage is TRBJ2-1; TRBD2 aligns across 9 bases. Germline CDR1 and CDR2: SGHTA and FQGNSA. V lost 5 bases and J lost 3; bases outside the gene matches: 5. This CDR3 region has 15 residues. The CDR3 bases are TGTGCCAGCAGCACTATAGCGGGAGACTACAATGAGCAGTTCTTC. It translates to CASSTIAGDYNEQFF.

This clonotype was counted ten times or more. The chain links TRBV28 to TRBJ1-5, with D maybe TRBD1 (5 bases). Germline-derived CDR1 and CDR2 are MDHEN and SYDVKM. The CDR3 runs 16 residues. The V gene lost 6 bases and the J gene lost 5 bases, with 20 bases spanning the gap. The CDR3 DNA sequence: TGTGCCAGCAGCCCCCAAGGCGGGGCTGGGTATCAGCCCCAGCATTTT. This sequence encodes CASSPQGGAGYQPQHF.

There are a few counts of this clonotype. The chain couples TRBV9 to TRBJ2-1; 7 bases fit TRBD2. V lost 4 bases and J lost 9; bases outside the gene matches: 7. This CDR3 comprises 13 residues. Germline V gene lookup returns CDR1 SGDLS and CDR2 YYNGEE. The CDR3 loop is CASSIGGVPEQFF. CDR3 coding DNA: TGTGCCAGCAGCATTGGGGGGGTCCCTGAGCAGTTCTTC.

The chain is built from TRBV24-1 and TRBJ1-2; 10 nucleotides align to TRBD1. Germline CDR1 and CDR2: KGHDR and SFDVKD. The ends lost 7 bases at V and 7 bases at J; junction bases unmatched: 2. The CDR3 is 12 residues long. CDR3 sequence: CATRGQGPGYTF. CDR3 DNA: TGTGCCACCAGGGGACAGGGGCCTGGCTACACCTTC.

The chain employs TRBV5-1 and TRBJ1-6; no firm D call. V was cut by 5 bases and J by 9 bases, with 15 bases left in between. Per the germline V gene, CDR1 is SGHRS and CDR2 is YFSETQ. The CDR3 has 14 residues. CDR3 DNA: TGCGCCAGCAGTTCGGCCCTCCCGGGTTCACCCCTCCACTTT. Its translation is CASSSALPGSPLHF.

The chain is built from TRBV5-1 and TRBJ2-1; 7 bases are shared with TRBD1. CDR3 length: 14 amino acids. The germline CDR1 and CDR2 sequences are SGHRS and YFSETQ. J was trimmed by 8 bases and V by 3 bases; bases with no gene match: 8. The DNA of the CDR3 is TGCGCCAGCAGCTCCCGGGACAGCTGGGATGAGCAGTTCTTC. Translating it yields CASSSRDSWDEQFF.

A few counts support this clonotype. The V gene is TRBV20-1, the J gene TRBJ2-7, with D perhaps TRBD1 (5 bases). V was clipped by 0 bases and J by 3 bases, with 12 bases between them. This CDR3 contains 14 residues. Germline V CDR1 and CDR2: DFQATT, SNEGSKA (reference sequence). CDR3 sequence: CSAREVGQGYEQYV. For the CDR3, the DNA is TGCAGTGCTAGAGAAGTGGGGCAGGGCTACGAGCAGTACGTC.

In its sample, this clonotype was seen a few times. This chain links TRBV19 with TRBJ1-4; the match to TRBD1 covers 10 bases. There are 15 residues in the CDR3. The V segment lost 5 bases and the J segment 4 bases; nucleotides outside the gene matches: 4. Germline-derived CDR1 and CDR2 are LNHDA and SQIVND (reference sequence). The CDR3: CASSSRTGGNEKLFF. CDR3 in DNA: TGTGCCAGTAGTTCGCGGACAGGGGGTAATGAAAAACTGTTTTTT.

This clonotype was observed a few times. The rearrangement joins TRBV20-1 to TRBJ2-1; tentative D call: TRBD2 (6 bases). CDR1 is DFQATT, CDR2 SNEGSKA, per germline (reference sequence). This CDR3 region has 13 residues. Trimming cost V 6 bases and J 2 bases, with 11 bases left between them. CDR3 nucleotides: TGCAGTGCAACGGGACTCCCCTACAATGAGCAGTTCTTC. Its translation is CSATGLPYNEQFF.

The CDR3 region is CSANTGKVFTEAFF. The CDR3 DNA sequence: TGCAGTGCTAATACAGGCAAGGTTTTCACTGAAGCTTTCTTT. The rearrangement joins TRBV20-1 to TRBJ1-1; the D gene is possibly TRBD1 (5 bases). The CDR3 loop spans 14 amino acids. Germline-derived CDR1 and CDR2 are DFQATT and SNEGSKA (reference sequence). V was cut by 4 bases and J by 4 bases, with 16 bases left in between.

The chain combines TRBV12-3 or TRBV12-4 with TRBJ2-1; 9 nucleotides agree with TRBD2. CDR3 length: 14 residues. J was trimmed by 8 bases and V by 6 bases; bases with no gene match: 8. CDR3 residues: CASRPLAGTHEQFF. The DNA of the CDR3 is TGTGCCAGCAGGCCTCTAGCGGGAACGCATGAGCAGTTCTTC.

The table lists this clonotype with a count of one. The missing conserved phenylalanine or tryptophan at the end of this CDR3 makes a read error likely. This chain connects TRBV11-2 to TRBJ1-2, with TRBD1 as a possible D gene (5 bases). V lost 1 base and J 3 bases, leaving 21 bases between the germline ends. Germline V lookup: CDR1 SGHAT, CDR2 FQNNGV. The CDR3 consists of 18 residues. The CDR3 loop reads CASSLGFPGSEYDYGYTL. CDR3 sequence (DNA): TGTGCCAGCAGCTTAGGTTTCCCAGGGAGTGAATATGACTATGGCTACACCTTG.

The gene calls are TRBV20-1 and TRBJ2-1; 12 bases are shared with TRBD2. The V gene end was trimmed by 3 bases and the J gene end by 2 bases; junction bases not matched to a gene: 5. The CDR3 extends over 16 amino acids. From germline, CDR1 is DFQATT and CDR2 SNEGSKA (reference sequence). CDR3 protein: CSASIRLAGAYNEQFF. The DNA of the CDR3 is TGCAGTGCTAGTATTAGACTAGCGGGGGCCTACAATGAGCAGTTCTTC.

There are many counts of this clonotype. The chain recombines TRBV20-1 with TRBJ2-5; 10 positions agree with TRBD2. CDR3 length: 15 amino acids. J was trimmed by 2 bases and V by 2 bases; bases with no gene match: 5. Germline assignment: CDR1 DFQATT and CDR2 SNEGSKA (reference sequence). The CDR3: CSARRLAGDQETQYF. The DNA for the CDR3 is TGCAGTGCTAGACGGCTAGCGGGAGATCAAGAGACCCAGTACTTC.

The gene calls are TRBV10-3 and TRBJ1-1; a weak D match, TRBD1 (5 bases). The length of the CDR3 is 13 residues. V was clipped by 3 bases and J by 6 bases, with 11 bases between them. Germline CDR1 ENHRY, CDR2 SYGVKD. CDR3 nucleotides: TGTGCCATCAGTGAAGTGAGGGGAGCTGAAGCTTTCTTT. Amino acid sequence: CAISEVRGAEAFF.

This clonotype was seen a few times. The chain couples TRBV29-1 to TRBJ1-4, with D possibly matching TRBD1 (6 bases). This CDR3 comprises 17 residues. CDR1 is SQVTM, CDR2 ANQGSEA, per germline. Between the trimmed V and J ends, which lost 4 bases and 5 bases, there was a span of 23 bases. The CDR3 is CSVVGTGLTGRNEKLFF. DNA for the CDR3: TGCAGCGTTGTTGGCACAGGATTGACAGGTAGAAATGAAAAACTGTTTTTT.

This clonotype has a count of ten or more. The genes are TRBV19 and TRBJ1-1, with TRBD1 as a possible D gene (5 bases). V lost 9 bases and J 4 bases, leaving 24 bases between the germline ends. There are 16 residues in the CDR3. Germline loops: CDR1 LNHDA, CDR2 SQIVND (reference sequence). In DNA, the CDR3 is TGTGCCAGCAGAGCACTGGCGCAGGGAGGGGTCACTGAAGCTTTCTTT. Translation: CASRALAQGGVTEAFF.

V gene TRBV24-1 combines with J gene TRBJ1-1, with D possibly being TRBD1 (5 bases). This CDR3 region has 14 residues. V was clipped by 8 bases and J by 1 base, with 13 bases between them. CDR1 is KGHDR and CDR2 is SFDVKD in the germline V gene. The CDR3 DNA reads as TGTGCCACCACTCTGGGACGGCCGAACACTGAAGCTTTCTTT. This encodes CATTLGRPNTEAFF.

This clonotype has at least ten counts. This chain links TRBV29-1 with TRBJ1-1; D ambiguous. CDR3 length: 12 amino acids. The germline V gene has CDR1 SQVTM and CDR2 ANQGSEA. V lost 2 bases to trimming and J lost 1 base, with 5 bases between them. Written as DNA, the CDR3 is TGCAGCGTTGAACAGTGGAACACTGAAGCTTTCTTT. Its protein product is CSVEQWNTEAFF.

The J gene is TRBJ2-3, the V gene TRBV11-2, with D perhaps being TRBD1 or TRBD2 (5 bases each). Deletions cut 1 base from V and 7 bases from J, with 15 bases between. Per the germline V gene, CDR1 is SGHAT and CDR2 is FQNNGV. This CDR3 region has 15 residues. For the CDR3, the DNA is TGTGCCAGCAGCTTAGGTTTCGAGGGGAGTAATACGCAGTATTTT. Amino acid sequence: CASSLGFEGSNTQYF.

There are a few counts of this clonotype. V and J are TRBV6-1 and TRBJ1-6; D gene uncertain. Germline V gene lookup returns CDR1 MNHNS and CDR2 SASEGT. This CDR3 has 15 amino acids. The V end lost 7 bases, the J end lost 4 bases, and 14 bases lay between the germline ends. CDR3 region: CASTILGLYNSPLHF. CDR3 nucleotide sequence: TGTGCCAGCACAATCCTGGGGTTGTATAATTCACCCCTCCACTTT.

This clonotype has a count of ten or more. The rearrangement links TRBV5-1 to TRBJ1-2; D uncertain. The CDR3 loop spans 15 amino acids. Germline values: CDR1 SGHRS, CDR2 YFSETQ. V shed 4 bases and J shed 4 bases, with 17 bases lying between them. The CDR3 DNA sequence: TGCGCCAGCAGCCCAGGAGGCGGTGGCACCTATGGCTACACCTTC. Protein product: CASSPGGGGTYGYTF.

This clonotype has only a few counts. The chain joins TRBV5-1 to TRBJ1-1; 8 bases fit TRBD1. J gave up 4 bases and V 0 bases, and 14 bases lay outside the gene matches. The germline gives CDR1 SGHRS, CDR2 YFSETQ. CDR3 length: 18 residues. CDR3 region: CASSLGDVAGGVGTEAFF. The CDR3 nucleotides are TGCGCCAGCAGCTTGGGAGATGTGGCAGGGGGCGTGGGCACTGAAGCTTTCTTT.

This clonotype was seen ten or more times. The rearrangement links TRBV5-6 to TRBJ2-7; D is perhaps TRBD1 (6 bases). CDR1 SGHDT and CDR2 YYEEEE come from the germline V gene. The CDR3 is 14 residues long. The V gene lost 0 bases and the J gene lost 3 bases, with 10 bases spanning the gap. The CDR3 DNA follows: TGTGCCAGCAGCTTGGCCCCAGGGGACTACGAGCAGTACTTC. Encoded protein: CASSLAPGDYEQYF.

The chain has TRBV20-1 and TRBJ2-7; D tentatively reads TRBD1 or TRBD2 (5 bases each). V gave up 0 bases and J gave up 0 bases, with 15 bases separating them. The CDR3 contains 16 residues. Germline V lookup: CDR1 DFQATT, CDR2 SNEGSKA (reference sequence). CDR3 sequence reads: CSARDPGRGSSYEQYF. The CDR3 DNA is TGCAGTGCTAGAGATCCGGGACGCGGTAGCTCCTACGAGCAGTACTTC.

This chain joins TRBV20-1 and TRBJ2-4; D is possibly TRBD2 (7 bases). Germline CDR1 reads DFQATT; CDR2 reads SNEGSKA (reference sequence). V dropped 5 bases and J dropped 0 bases, with 14 bases sitting between them. CDR3 size: 15 residues. CDR3 loop: CSAGGAPLAKNIQYF. DNA for the CDR3: TGCAGTGCTGGGGGGGCTCCTCTAGCCAAAAACATTCAGTACTTC.